The rows below give T cell receptor beta chains drawn from one sample of a study of blood T cell repertoires in COVID-19. Measured with immunoSEQ multiplex PCR; TCRdb has only the in-frame clones, and not every one. Among around 180,000 clones listed, approximately 78% were seen once. The sample consisted of peripheral blood. The origin of the receptors is a woman older than 75 with COVID-19, enrolled during active disease. Each CDR3 is given with its conserved first and last residue. A D gene is named only where the DNA matches it firmly. A clone size is listed for some rows: how often the clone was seen (once, few, many), or a class if it is expanded.

>TRBJ2-5|TRBV19|TRBD1|NA
CASSPRTGWEETQYF
TGTGCCAGTAGTCCGCGGACAGGGTGGGAAGAGACCCAGTACTTC
>TRBJ1-5|TRBV5-8|TRBD1|NA
CASSDRGWGYAQPQHF
TGTGCCAGCAGCGACAGGGGGTGGGGTTACGCTCAGCCCCAGCATTTT
>TRBJ1-2|TRBV27|TRBD1|NA
CASSLFPSTGSTYGYTF
TGTGCCAGCAGTTTATTCCCCTCGACAGGGTCTACCTATGGCTACACCTTC
>TRBJ1-2|TRBV5-5|NA|NA
CASSFYQGANYGYTF
TGTGCCAGCAGCTTTTACCAAGGAGCTAACTATGGCTACACCTTC
>TRBJ1-5|TRBV10-3|NA|many
CAISELAGSQPQHF
TGTGCCATCAGTGAGTTGGCAGGGTCTCAGCCCCAGCATTTT
>TRBJ2-7|TRBV10-1|TRBD1|NA
CASSRQGTYEQYF
TGCGCCAGCAGTAGACAGGGAACCTACGAGCAGTACTTC
>TRBJ2-7|TRBV2|TRBD2|NA
CASRGLAENYEQYF
TGTGCCAGCAGGGGACTAGCGGAGAATTACGAGCAGTACTTC
>TRBJ2-1|TRBV19|TRBD1|NA
CASTRTPDRGRFQTLFF
TGTGCCAGTACCCGAACCCCTGACAGGGGGCGATTCCAAACTTTATTCTTC
>TRBJ1-6|TRBV27|NA|NA
CASSQVRGLNSPLHF
TGTGCCAGCAGTCAAGTCAGGGGCTTAAATTCACCCCTCCACTTT
>TRBJ2-5|TRBV28|NA|NA
CASSRWRGEETQYF
TGTGCCAGCAGTAGGTGGCGAGGAGAAGAGACCCAGTACTTC
>TRBJ1-1|TRBV19|TRBD1|NA
CASSLGQGGVAFF
TGTGCCAGTAGTCTTGGACAGGGTGGTGTAGCTTTCTTT
>TRBJ2-5|TRBV19|TRBD1|NA
CASSPIRAGGRETQYF
TGTGCCAGTAGCCCCATAAGGGCAGGGGGCCGGGAGACCCAGTACTTC
>TRBJ2-5|TRBV11-2|NA|NA
CASSLFGGSETQYF
TGTGCCAGCAGCTTGTTTGGGGGCTCAGAGACCCAGTACTTC
>TRBJ1-1|TRBV18|NA|NA
CASLRQVNEAFF
TGTGCCAGTCTAAGGCAGGTGAATGAAGCTTTCTTT
>TRBJ2-1|TRBV6-2/TRBV6-3|TRBD2|NA
CASSYFLGGSSYNEQFF
TGTGCCAGCAGTTACTTCCTGGGGGGGAGCTCCTACAATGAGCAGTTCTTC
>TRBJ2-3|TRBV7-3|TRBD1|NA
CASSLSTGGFSTDTQYF
TGTGCCAGCAGCTTAAGCACAGGGGGCTTTAGCACAGATACGCAGTATTTT
>TRBJ1-2|TRBV6-5|NA|NA
CASTNVDNLRGYTF
TGTGCCAGCACCAACGTGGACAACCTGAGAGGCTACACCTTC
>TRBJ2-1|TRBV19|NA|NA
CASSPRRGHPYNEQFF
TGTGCCAGTAGCCCCAGGAGGGGGCATCCCTACAATGAGCAGTTCTTC
>TRBJ2-7|TRBV13|TRBD2|once
CASSLDGLAGLSYEQYF
TGTGCCAGCAGCTTAGACGGACTAGCGGGACTCTCCTACGAGCAGTACTTC
>TRBJ2-3|TRBV7-9|NA|NA
CASSSGQVGTDTQYF
TGTGCCAGCAGCTCAGGCCAGGTCGGCACAGATACGCAGTATTTT
>TRBJ2-7|TRBV20-1|NA|NA
CSARMGSGQYF
TGCAGTGCTAGGATGGGGAGTGGGCAGTACTTC
>TRBJ2-3|TRBV24-1|NA|NA
CATSDAGLRTDTQYF
TGTGCCACCAGTGATGCGGGACTTCGCACAGATACGCAGTATTTT
>TRBJ2-3|TRBV28|NA|NA
CASSLGSTDTQYF
TGTGCCAGCAGTTTGGGCAGCACAGATACGCAGTATTTT
>TRBJ2-7|TRBV5-1|TRBD1|NA
CASSLAPGQIFVEQYF
TGCGCCAGCAGCTTGGCTCCGGGACAGATCTTTGTCGAGCAGTACTTC
>TRBJ2-1|TRBV7-6|TRBD2|once
CASSVLAGDYNEQFF
TGTGCCAGCAGCGTCCTAGCGGGGGACTACAATGAGCAGTTCTTC
>TRBJ1-1|TRBV5-1|NA|NA
CASSPDGWVIQGATEAFF
TGCGCCAGCAGCCCGGACGGTTGGGTAATACAGGGAGCCACTGAAGCTTTCTTT
>TRBJ1-6|TRBV3-1/TRBV3-2|NA|NA
CASSQEETHSYNSPLHF
TGTGCCAGCAGCCAGGAGGAAACTCACTCCTATAATTCACCCCTCCACTTT
>TRBJ2-7|TRBV11-1|TRBD2|NA
CASSLSSLAAFYEQYF
TGTGCCAGCAGCTTAAGTTCGCTAGCGGCCTTTTACGAGCAGTACTTC
>TRBJ1-5|TRBV25-1|NA|few
CASSGTASGPQHF
TGTGCCAGCAGTGGGACAGCATCAGGGCCCCAGCATTTT
>TRBJ2-1|TRBV2|TRBD1|NA
CASLQGGGYNEQFF
TGTGCCAGTCTACAGGGGGGAGGTTACAATGAGCAGTTCTTC
>TRBJ1-3|TRBV19|NA|NA
CASSETAFSGNTIYF
TGTGCCAGTAGTGAGACAGCCTTTTCTGGAAACACCATATATTTT
>TRBJ2-7|TRBV23-1|TRBD1|NA
CASSQAYRDRPYEQYF
TGCGCCAGCAGTCAAGCGTACCGGGACAGGCCCTACGAGCAGTACTTC
>TRBJ2-7|TRBV9|TRBD2|NA
CASSVTTSGLQQYF
TGTGCCAGCAGCGTAACCACTAGCGGCTTACAGCAGTACTTC
>TRBJ1-2|TRBV5-1|NA|NA
CASRARDYGYTF
TGCGCCAGCAGGGCCAGGGACTATGGCTACACCTTC
>TRBJ1-2|TRBV28|NA|NA
CASTFARGSYFGYTF
TGTGCCAGCACTTTCGCCCGGGGGAGTTACTTTGGCTACACCTTC
>TRBJ2-7|TRBV12-3/TRBV12-4|NA|NA
CASSLRVLYEQYF
TGTGCCAGCAGTTTACGGGTTCTCTACGAGCAGTACTTC
>TRBJ1-2|TRBV7-9|NA|NA
CASRPVGPTSGYTF
TGTGCCAGCAGGCCGGTGGGGCCCACGAGTGGCTACACCTTC
>TRBJ2-1|TRBV7-2|TRBD1|NA
CASSLAGTGVYNEQFF
TGTGCCAGCAGCTTAGCAGGGACAGGAGTCTACAATGAGCAGTTCTTC
>TRBJ2-7|TRBV5-1|TRBD2|NA
CASSLAPGTKVHEQYF
TGCGCCAGCAGCTTGGCCCCAGGGACTAAAGTCCACGAGCAGTACTTC
>TRBJ2-1|TRBV19|TRBD1|NA
CAIGQGRTDEQFF
TGTGCCATCGGACAGGGCAGAACGGACGAGCAGTTCTTC
>TRBJ2-7|TRBV6-5|NA|NA
CASSYAGISYEQYF
TGTGCCAGCAGTTACGCAGGGATAAGCTACGAGCAGTACTTC
>TRBJ2-1|TRBV27|TRBD2|few
CASRLAGVYNEQFF
TGTGCCAGCAGGCTAGCGGGAGTATACAATGAGCAGTTCTTC
>TRBJ2-2|TRBV27|NA|NA
CASSMTGLGELFF
TGTGCCAGCAGTATGACTGGATTAGGGGAGCTGTTTTTT
>TRBJ1-5|TRBV27|NA|NA
CASGRGQPQHF
TGTGCCAGCGGCCGGGGTCAGCCCCAGCATTTT
>TRBJ2-7|TRBV2|NA|NA
CASRQVSSYEQYF
TGTGCCAGTCGACAGGTTAGCTCCTACGAGCAGTACTTC
>TRBJ2-5|TRBV7-2|NA|NA
CASSLAGDRAETQYF
TGTGCTAGCAGCTTAGCGGGGGACAGGGCAGAGACCCAGTACTTC